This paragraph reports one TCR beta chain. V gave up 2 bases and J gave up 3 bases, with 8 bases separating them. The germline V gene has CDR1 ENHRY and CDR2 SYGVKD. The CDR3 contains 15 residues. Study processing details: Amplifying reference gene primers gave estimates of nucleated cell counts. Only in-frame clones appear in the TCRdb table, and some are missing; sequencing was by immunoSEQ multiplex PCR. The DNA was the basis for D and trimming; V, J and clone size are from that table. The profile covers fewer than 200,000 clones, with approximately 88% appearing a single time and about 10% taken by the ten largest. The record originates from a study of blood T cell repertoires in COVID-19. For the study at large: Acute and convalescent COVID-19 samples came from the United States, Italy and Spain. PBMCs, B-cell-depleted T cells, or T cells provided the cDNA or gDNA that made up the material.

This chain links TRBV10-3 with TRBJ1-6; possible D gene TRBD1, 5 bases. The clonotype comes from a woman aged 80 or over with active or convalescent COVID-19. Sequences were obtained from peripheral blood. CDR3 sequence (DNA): TGTGCCATCAGTGAGGGGGACTTCTATAATTCACCCCTCCACTTT. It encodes CAISEGDFYNSPLHF.